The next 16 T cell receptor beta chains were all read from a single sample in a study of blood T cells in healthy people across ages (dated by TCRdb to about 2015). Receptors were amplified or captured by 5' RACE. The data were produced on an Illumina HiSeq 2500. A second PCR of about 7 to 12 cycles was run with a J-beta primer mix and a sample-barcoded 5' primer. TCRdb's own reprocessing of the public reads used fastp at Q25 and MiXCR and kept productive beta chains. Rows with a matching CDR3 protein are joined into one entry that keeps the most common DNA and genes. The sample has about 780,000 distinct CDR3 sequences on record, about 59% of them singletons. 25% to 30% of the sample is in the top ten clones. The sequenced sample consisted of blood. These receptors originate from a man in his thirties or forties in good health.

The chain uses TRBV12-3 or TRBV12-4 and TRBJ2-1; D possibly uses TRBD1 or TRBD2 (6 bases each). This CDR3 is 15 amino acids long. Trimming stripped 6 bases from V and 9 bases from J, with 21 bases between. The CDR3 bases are TGTGCCAGCAGCCCACAGGAGGGGGTGCACGGTGAGCAGTTCTTC. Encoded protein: CASSPQEGVHGEQFF.

The CDR3, as DNA: TGTGCCAGCAGCAGACTAGGAAACCACAATGAGCAGTTCTTC. It encodes CASSRLGNHNEQFF. The chain employs TRBV12-3 or TRBV12-4 and TRBJ2-1; tentatively, D is TRBD2 (6 bases). The V gene lost 6 bases and the J gene lost 5 bases, with 14 bases spanning the gap. The CDR3 is 14 amino acids.

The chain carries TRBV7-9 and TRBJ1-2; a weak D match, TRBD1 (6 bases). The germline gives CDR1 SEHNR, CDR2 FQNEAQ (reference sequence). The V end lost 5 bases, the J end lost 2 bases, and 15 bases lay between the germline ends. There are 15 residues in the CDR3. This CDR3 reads CASSPHREINYGYTF. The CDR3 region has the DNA TGTGCCAGCAGCCCGCACAGGGAGATCAACTATGGCTACACCTTC.

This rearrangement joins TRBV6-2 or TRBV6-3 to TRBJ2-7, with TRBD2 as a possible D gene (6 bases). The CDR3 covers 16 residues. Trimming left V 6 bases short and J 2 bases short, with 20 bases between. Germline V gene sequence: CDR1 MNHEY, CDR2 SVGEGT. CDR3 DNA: TGTGCCAGCAGCTCACCCAGACAGAGGAGGGCCTACGAGCAGTACTTC. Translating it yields CASSSPRQRRAYEQYF.

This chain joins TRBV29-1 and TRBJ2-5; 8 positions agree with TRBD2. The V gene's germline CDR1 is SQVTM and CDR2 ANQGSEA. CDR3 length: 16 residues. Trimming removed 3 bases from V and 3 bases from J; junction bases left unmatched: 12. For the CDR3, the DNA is TGCAGCGTTGAGGGGCGGGGGGACTTATTGGAAGAGACCCAGTACTTC. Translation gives CSVEGRGDLLEETQYF.

The CDR3 sequence: CASSEARVKEQYF. In DNA, the CDR3 is TGTGCCAGCAGTGAAGCCAGGGTTAAGGAGCAGTACTTC. The chain links TRBV6-1 to TRBJ2-7, with D possibly TRBD1 on 5 matching bases. The germline V gene has CDR1 MNHNS and CDR2 SASEGT. The CDR3 has 13 residues. V lost 0 bases and J lost 7, with 10 bases in between.

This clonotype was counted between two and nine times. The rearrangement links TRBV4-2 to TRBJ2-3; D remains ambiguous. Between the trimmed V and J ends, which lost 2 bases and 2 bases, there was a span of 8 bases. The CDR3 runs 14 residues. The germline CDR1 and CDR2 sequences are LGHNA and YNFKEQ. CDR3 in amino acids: CASSQPQYTDTQYF. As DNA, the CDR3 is TGTGCCAGCAGCCAACCGCAATACACAGATACGCAGTATTTT.

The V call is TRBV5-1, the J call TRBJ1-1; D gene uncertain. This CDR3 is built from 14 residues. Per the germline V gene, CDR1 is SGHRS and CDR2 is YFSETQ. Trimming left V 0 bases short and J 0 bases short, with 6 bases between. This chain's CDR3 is CASSLEVVNTEAFF. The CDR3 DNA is TGCGCCAGCAGCTTGGAAGTAGTGAACACTGAAGCTTTCTTT.

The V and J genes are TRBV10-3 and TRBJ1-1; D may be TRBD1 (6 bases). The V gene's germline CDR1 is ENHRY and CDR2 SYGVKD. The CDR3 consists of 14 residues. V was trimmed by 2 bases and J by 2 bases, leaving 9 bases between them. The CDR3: CAISEGGANTEAFF. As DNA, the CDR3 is TGTGCCATCAGTGAGGGGGGGGCCAACACTGAAGCTTTCTTT.

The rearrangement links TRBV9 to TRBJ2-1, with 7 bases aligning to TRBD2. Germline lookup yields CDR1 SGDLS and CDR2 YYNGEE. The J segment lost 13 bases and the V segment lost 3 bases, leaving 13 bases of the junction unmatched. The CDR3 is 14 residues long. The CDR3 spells CASSGSQGGETQFF. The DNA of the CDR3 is TGTGCCAGCAGCGGTTCCCAGGGAGGGGAGACCCAGTTCTTC.

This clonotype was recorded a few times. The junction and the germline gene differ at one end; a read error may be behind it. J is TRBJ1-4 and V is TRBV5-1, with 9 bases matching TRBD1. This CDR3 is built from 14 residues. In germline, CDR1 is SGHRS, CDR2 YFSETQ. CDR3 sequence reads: CASSLTGGNEKLFF. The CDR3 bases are TGTGCCAGCAGTCTTACAGGGGGCAACGAAAAACTGTTTTTT. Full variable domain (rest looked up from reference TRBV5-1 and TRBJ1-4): KAGVTQTPRYLIKTRGQQVTLSCSPISGHRSVSWYQQTPGQGLQFLFEYFSETQRNKGNFPGRFSGRQFSNSRSEMNVSTLELGDSALYLCASSLTGGNEKLFFGSGTQLSVL.

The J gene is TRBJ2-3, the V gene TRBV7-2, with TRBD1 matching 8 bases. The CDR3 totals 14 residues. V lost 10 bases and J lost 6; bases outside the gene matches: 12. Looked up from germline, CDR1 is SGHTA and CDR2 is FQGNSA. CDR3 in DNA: TGTGCCACCCAGGGGGCCTACCTACTGGATACGCAGTATTTT. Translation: CATQGAYLLDTQYF. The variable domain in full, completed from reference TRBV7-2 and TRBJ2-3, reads GAGVSQSPSNKVTEKGKDVELRCDPISGHTALYWYRQSLGQGLEFLIYFQGNSAPDKSGLPSDRFSAERTGGSVSTLTIQRTQQEDSAVYLCATQGAYLLDTQYFGPGTRLTVL.

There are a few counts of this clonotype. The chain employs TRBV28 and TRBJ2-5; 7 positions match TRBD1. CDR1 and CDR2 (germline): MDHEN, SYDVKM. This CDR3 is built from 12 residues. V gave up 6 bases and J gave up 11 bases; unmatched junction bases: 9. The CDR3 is CASSNRQGLQYF. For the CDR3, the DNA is TGTGCCAGCAGCAATCGACAGGGCCTGCAGTACTTC. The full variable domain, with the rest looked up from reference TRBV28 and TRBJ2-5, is DVKVTQSSRYLVKRTGEKVFLECVQDMDHENMFWYRQDPGLGLRLIYFSYDVKMKEKGDIPEGYSVSREKKERFSLILESASTNQTSMYLCASSNRQGLQYFGPGTRLLVL.

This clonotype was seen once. The DNA of the CDR3 is TGCGCCAGCAGCCAAGATGGCGGGGGGGCTTGGAATGAGCAGTTCTTC. Residues: CASSQDGGGAWNEQFF. V is TRBV4-3 and J is TRBJ2-1; TRBD2 matches 9 bases. The CDR3 runs 16 residues. Germline CDR1 LGHNA, CDR2 YSLEER. Germline trimming cut 0 bases from V and 7 bases from J; bases unmatched to any gene: 7.

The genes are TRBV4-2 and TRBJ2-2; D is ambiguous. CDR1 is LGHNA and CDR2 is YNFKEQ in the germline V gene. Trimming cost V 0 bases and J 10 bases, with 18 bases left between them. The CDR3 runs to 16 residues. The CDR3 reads CASSQDLGNAATELFF. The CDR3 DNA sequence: TGTGCCAGCAGCCAAGATTTGGGGAACGCGGCGACGGAGCTGTTTTTT.

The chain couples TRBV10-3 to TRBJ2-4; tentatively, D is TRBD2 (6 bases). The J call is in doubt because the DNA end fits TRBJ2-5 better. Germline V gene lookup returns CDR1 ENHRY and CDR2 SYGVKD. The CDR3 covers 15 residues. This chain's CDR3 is CAISESGGPKETQYF. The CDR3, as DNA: TGTGCCATCAGTGAGTCGGGGGGACCCAAAGAGACCCAGTACTTC.